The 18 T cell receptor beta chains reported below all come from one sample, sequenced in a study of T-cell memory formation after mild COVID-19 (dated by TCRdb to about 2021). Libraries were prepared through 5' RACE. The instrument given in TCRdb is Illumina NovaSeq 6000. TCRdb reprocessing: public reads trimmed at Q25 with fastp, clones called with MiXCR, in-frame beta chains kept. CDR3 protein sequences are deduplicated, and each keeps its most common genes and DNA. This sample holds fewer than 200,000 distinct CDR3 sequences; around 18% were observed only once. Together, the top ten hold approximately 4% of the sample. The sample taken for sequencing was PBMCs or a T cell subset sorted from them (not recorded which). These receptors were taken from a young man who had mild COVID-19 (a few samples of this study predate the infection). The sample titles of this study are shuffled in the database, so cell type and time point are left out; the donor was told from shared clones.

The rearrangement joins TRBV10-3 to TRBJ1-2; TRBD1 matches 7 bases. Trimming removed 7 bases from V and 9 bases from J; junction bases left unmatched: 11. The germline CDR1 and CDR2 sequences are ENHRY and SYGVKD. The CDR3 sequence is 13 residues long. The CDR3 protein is CAITRQGHSRYTF. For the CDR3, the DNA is TGTGCCATCACCAGACAGGGCCACTCACGCTACACCTTC.

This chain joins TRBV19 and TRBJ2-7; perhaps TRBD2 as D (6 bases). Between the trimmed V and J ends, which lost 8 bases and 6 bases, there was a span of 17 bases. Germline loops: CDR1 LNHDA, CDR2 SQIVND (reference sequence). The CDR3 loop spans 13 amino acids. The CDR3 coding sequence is TGTGCCAGTTCCCAGACTAGATCTGGCGAGCAGTACTTC. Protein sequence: CASSQTRSGEQYF.

The CDR3 region has the DNA TGTGCCTGGAGCGCAGGGTTCGTCTACGAGCAGTACTTC. It specifies CAWSAGFVYEQYF. The chain couples TRBV30 to TRBJ2-7, with a tentative D call TRBD1 (5 bases). CDR3 length equals 13 residues. V gave up 3 bases and J gave up 3 bases, with 12 bases separating them. Per germline, CDR1 GTSNPN and CDR2 SVGIG (reference sequence).

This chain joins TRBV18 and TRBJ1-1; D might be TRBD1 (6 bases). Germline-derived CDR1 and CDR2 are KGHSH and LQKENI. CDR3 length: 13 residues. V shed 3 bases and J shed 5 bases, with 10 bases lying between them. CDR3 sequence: CASSPNTGTEAFF. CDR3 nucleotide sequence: TGTGCCAGCTCACCGAATACAGGGACTGAAGCTTTCTTT.

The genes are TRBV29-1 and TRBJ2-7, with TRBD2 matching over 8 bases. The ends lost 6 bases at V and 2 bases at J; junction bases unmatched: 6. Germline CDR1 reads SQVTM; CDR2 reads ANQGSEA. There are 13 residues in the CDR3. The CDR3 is CSVDSGTPYEQYF. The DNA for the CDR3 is TGCAGCGTCGATAGCGGGACCCCCTACGAGCAGTACTTC.

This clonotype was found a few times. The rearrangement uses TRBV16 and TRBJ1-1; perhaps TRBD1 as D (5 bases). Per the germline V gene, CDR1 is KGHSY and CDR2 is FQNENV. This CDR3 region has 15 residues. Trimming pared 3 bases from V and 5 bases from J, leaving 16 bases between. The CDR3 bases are TGTGCCAGCAGCCAGCGGACACGTCTAGGGACTGAAGCTTTCTTT. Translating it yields CASSQRTRLGTEAFF.

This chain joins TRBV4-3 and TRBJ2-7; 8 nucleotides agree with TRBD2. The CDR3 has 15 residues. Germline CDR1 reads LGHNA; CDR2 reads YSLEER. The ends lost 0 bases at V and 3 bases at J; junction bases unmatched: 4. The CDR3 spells CASSQEGLGHYEQYF. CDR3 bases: TGCGCCAGCAGCCAAGAGGGACTAGGCCACTACGAGCAGTACTTC.

The CDR3 region is CASSLTSGGAGQETQYF. Written as DNA, the CDR3 is TGTGCCAGCAGCTTGACTAGCGGGGGGGCGGGCCAAGAGACCCAGTACTTC. This chain connects TRBV5-5 to TRBJ2-5; 13 bases agree with TRBD2. This CDR3 comprises 17 residues. CDR1 SGHKS and CDR2 YYEKEE come from the germline V gene (reference sequence). Trimming took 1 base from V and 1 from J; bases not matched to a gene: 4.

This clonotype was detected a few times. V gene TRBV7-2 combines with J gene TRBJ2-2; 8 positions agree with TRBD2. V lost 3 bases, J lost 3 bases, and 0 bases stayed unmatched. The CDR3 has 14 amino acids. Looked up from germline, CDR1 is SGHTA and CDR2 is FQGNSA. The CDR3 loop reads CASSFSGDTGELFF. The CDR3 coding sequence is TGTGCCAGCAGCTTTAGCGGGGACACCGGGGAGCTGTTTTTT.

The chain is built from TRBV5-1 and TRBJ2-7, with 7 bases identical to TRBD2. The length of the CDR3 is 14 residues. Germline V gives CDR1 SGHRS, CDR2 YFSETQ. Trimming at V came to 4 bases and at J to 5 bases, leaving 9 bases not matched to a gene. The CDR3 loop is CASSRGGGRDEQYV. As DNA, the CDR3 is TGCGCCAGCAGCAGAGGCGGGGGAAGAGACGAGCAGTACGTC.

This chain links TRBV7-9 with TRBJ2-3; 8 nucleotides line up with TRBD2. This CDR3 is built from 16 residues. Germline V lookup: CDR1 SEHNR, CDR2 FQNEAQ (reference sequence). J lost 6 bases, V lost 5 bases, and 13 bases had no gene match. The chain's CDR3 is CASSPRGSGTRDTQYF. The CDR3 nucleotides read TGTGCCAGCAGCCCACGCGGTAGCGGGACACGTGATACGCAGTATTTT.

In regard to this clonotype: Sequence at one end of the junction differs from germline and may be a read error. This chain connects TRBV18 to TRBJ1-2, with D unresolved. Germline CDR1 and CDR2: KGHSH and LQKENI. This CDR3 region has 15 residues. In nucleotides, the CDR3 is TGTGCCAGCTCACCACCGAGCGGTACTAACTATGGCTACAACTTC. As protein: CASSPPSGTNYGYNF.

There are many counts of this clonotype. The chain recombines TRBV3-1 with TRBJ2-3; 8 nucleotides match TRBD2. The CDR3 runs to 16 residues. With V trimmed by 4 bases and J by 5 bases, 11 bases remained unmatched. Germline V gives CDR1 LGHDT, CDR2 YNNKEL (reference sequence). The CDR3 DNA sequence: TGTGCCAGCAGCCCGGGGGCCGGGGGGGGTAAAGATACGCAGTATTTT. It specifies CASSPGAGGGKDTQYF.

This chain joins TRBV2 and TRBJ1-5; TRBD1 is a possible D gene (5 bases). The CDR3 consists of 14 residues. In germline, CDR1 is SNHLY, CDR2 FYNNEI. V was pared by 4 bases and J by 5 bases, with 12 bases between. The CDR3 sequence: CASSAVGADQPQHF. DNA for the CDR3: TGTGCCAGCAGTGCGGTTGGGGCCGATCAGCCCCAGCATTTT. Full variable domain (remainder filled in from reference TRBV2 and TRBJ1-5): EPEVTQTPSHQVTQMGQEVILRCVPISNHLYFYWYRQILGQKVEFLVSFYNNEISEKSEIFDDQFSVERPDGSNFTLKIRSTKLEDSAMYFCASSAVGADQPQHFGDGTRLSIL.

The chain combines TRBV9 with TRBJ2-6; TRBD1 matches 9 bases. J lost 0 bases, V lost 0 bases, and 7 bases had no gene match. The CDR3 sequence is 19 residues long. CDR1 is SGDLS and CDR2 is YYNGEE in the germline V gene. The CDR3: CASSVGPGQGHSGANVLTF. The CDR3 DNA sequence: TGTGCCAGCAGCGTAGGCCCGGGACAGGGCCACTCTGGGGCCAACGTCCTGACTTTC.

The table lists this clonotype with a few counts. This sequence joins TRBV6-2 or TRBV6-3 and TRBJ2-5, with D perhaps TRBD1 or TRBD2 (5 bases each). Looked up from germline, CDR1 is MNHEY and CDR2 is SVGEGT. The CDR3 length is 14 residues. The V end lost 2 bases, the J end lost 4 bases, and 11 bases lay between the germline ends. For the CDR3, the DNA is TGTGCCAGCAGTTACGGGGGAGAGGGAGAGACCCAGTACTTC. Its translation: CASSYGGEGETQYF.

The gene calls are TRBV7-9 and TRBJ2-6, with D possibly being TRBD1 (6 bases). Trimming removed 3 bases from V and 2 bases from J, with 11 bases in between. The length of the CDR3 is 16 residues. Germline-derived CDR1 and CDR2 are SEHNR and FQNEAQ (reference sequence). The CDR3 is CASSFLGAAGANVLTF. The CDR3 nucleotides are TGTGCCAGCAGCTTCTTGGGGGCTGCTGGGGCCAACGTCCTGACTTTC.

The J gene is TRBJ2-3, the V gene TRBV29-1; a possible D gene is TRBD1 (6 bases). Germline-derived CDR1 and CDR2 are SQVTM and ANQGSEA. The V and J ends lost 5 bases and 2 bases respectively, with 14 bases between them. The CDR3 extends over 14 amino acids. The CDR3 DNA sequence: TGCAGCGTTCGACAGGTCTCGGACACAGATACGCAGTATTTT. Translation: CSVRQVSDTDTQYF.